This T cell receptor (beta chain) was identified during a study of blood T cells in healthy people across ages. Points from the study as a whole: The study found more naive CD4+ cells and higher diversity in long-lived than aged donors.

Samples each yielded at least 5.5 micrograms of total RNA. A J-beta primer mix and a sample-barcoded 5' primer were used in a second PCR of about 6 to 12 cycles. One entry per CDR3 protein, called by TCRdb with MiXCR from the 5' RACE reads. The sample records 1.2 million to 1.5 million distinct CDR3 sequences, approximately 63% being singletons. Germline CDR1 and CDR2: MNHEY and SMNVEV (reference sequence). V lost 6 bases to trimming and J lost 1 base, with 16 bases between them. The CDR3 runs to 15 residues. A word on this clonotype: As yet, its antigen is unknown.

Sequences were obtained from blood. This sequence joins TRBV27 and TRBJ2-7; D is perhaps TRBD1 or TRBD2 (5 bases each). The sequence was collected from a young man in good health. CDR3: CASRGVLKGSYEQYF. The CDR3 bases are TGTGCCAGCAGGGGGGTCTTGAAAGGATCCTACGAGCAGTACTTC.